This T cell receptor beta chain stems from a study of T cells after somatic rescue of genetic block (dated by TCRdb to about 2020). Regarding the research as a whole: What the study looked at was long-term robustness, specifically in a T-cell system that came about through somatic rescue of a genetic block in T-cell development.

The library was prepared using the immunoSEQ multiplex PCR assay. TCRdb mirrors the immuneACCESS table, restricted to in-frame sequences. Some clones are absent from its copies; in checked studies, under half trace to an unresolved V gene, and the reason for the others is unknown. The sample table records 65,000 to 70,000 clones; approximately 90% of these occur just once. The ten top clones hold 2.5% to 3.5% of the sample. CDR1 is given as GTSNPN and CDR2 as SVGIG, both from the germline V gene (reference sequence). Taken from cysteine to phenylalanine, the CDR3 has 13 residues. Only the CDR3 DNA is retained, 39 bases long and in frame from the first base. Trimming removed 2 bases from V and 7 bases from J, leaving 12 bases between the germline ends. This clone was picked up one time. What this receptor recognizes is not known. No base-level quality is on record; no much larger clone is a single base apart.

The sequence links TRBV30 to TRBJ1-5, with no D gene named confidently. The sequencing sample was made of peripheral blood mononuclear cells (PBMCs). The receptor was derived from a middle-aged man. The CDR3 sequence is CAWSTNIEQPQHF. The nucleotide sequence is TGTGCCTGGAGTACTAACATCGAGCAGCCCCAGCATTTT.